Listed here are 22 T cell receptor beta chains from one sample, sequenced in a study of response to subunit inactivated influenza vaccine. MiXCR, applied by TCRdb to the RT-PCR reads, yields one record per CDR3 protein. The table records more than 700,000 distinct CDR3 sequences, 21% of them present only once. The sample consisted of PBMCs from blood, taken approximately 5 days after vaccination. The source is a man between 50 and 59 years old who received an inactivated influenza vaccine.

This clonotype occurred a few times. The chain combines TRBV5-6 with TRBJ1-1; 8 bases agree with TRBD1. Germline loops: CDR1 SGHDT, CDR2 YYEEEE. V dropped 0 bases and J dropped 5; count of bases not matched to a gene: 6. This CDR3 comprises 15 residues. The CDR3 protein is CASSLVFGQGTEAFF. The CDR3 region has the DNA TGTGCCAGCAGCTTGGTGTTCGGACAGGGAACTGAAGCTTTCTTT.

The chain combines TRBV28 with TRBJ2-3; 11 bases match TRBD2. Germline loops: CDR1 MDHEN, CDR2 SYDVKM. The V and J ends lost 6 bases and 2 bases, in that order; junction bases with no gene match: 10. The CDR3 totals 17 residues. CDR3 loop: CASRIRLAGSITDTQYF. CDR3 DNA sequence: TGTGCCAGCAGGATCCGACTAGCGGGGAGTATCACAGATACGCAGTATTTT. The entire variable domain, with the rest obtained from reference TRBV28 and TRBJ2-3, is as follows: DVKVTQSSRYLVKRTGEKVFLECVQDMDHENMFWYRQDPGLGLRLIYFSYDVKMKEKGDIPEGYSVSREKKERFSLILESASTNQTSMYLCASRIRLAGSITDTQYFGPGTRLTVL.

The chain couples TRBV4-3 to TRBJ2-5; D is possibly TRBD1 (5 bases). Trimming shortened V by 1 base and J by 2 bases, and 14 bases separated the two germline ends. The CDR3 covers 16 residues. Germline values: CDR1 LGHNA, CDR2 YSLEER. The CDR3 DNA follows: TGCGCCAGCAGCCAAGGAAGTAACAGGCCTCAAGAGACCCAGTACTTC. Translating gives CASSQGSNRPQETQYF.

J is TRBJ2-7 and V is TRBV12-3 or TRBV12-4, with 7 bases that match TRBD1. CDR3 size: 14 residues. J gave up 3 bases and V 3 bases, and 5 bases lay outside the gene matches. CDR3 loop: CASSFGGTVYEQYF. CDR3 DNA: TGTGCCAGCAGTTTTGGTGGGACAGTCTACGAGCAGTACTTC.

This rearrangement joins TRBV7-9 to TRBJ2-1; 9 nucleotides match TRBD1. CDR3 size: 15 residues. Germline CDR1 is SEHNR and CDR2 is FQNEAQ (reference sequence). V shed 8 bases and J 4 bases; nucleotides not matched to a gene: 9. This CDR3 reads CASPRPGTGYNEQFF. The CDR3 region has the DNA TGTGCCAGCCCCCGTCCGGGGACAGGGTACAATGAGCAGTTCTTC. The full variable domain, its missing parts supplied by reference TRBV7-9 and TRBJ2-1, is DTGVSQNPRHKITKRGQNVTFRCDPISEHNRLYWYRQTLGQGPEFLTYFQNEAQLEKSRLLSDRFSAERPKGSFSTLEIQRTEQGDSAMYLCASPRPGTGYNEQFFGPGTRLTVL.

This clonotype turned up a few times. V is TRBV12-3 or TRBV12-4 and J is TRBJ2-1, with a tentative D call TRBD2 (6 bases). Trimming removed 6 bases at V and 0 bases at J, with 12 bases between. The CDR3 sequence is 15 residues long. The CDR3: CASSTGLTSYNEQFF. The CDR3 region has the DNA TGTGCCAGCAGCACCGGACTAACCTCCTACAATGAGCAGTTCTTC.

In its sample, this clonotype was seen a few times. V usage is TRBV16 and J usage is TRBJ2-1, with D perhaps TRBD1 (5 bases). V shed 0 bases and J shed 7 bases, with 10 bases lying between them. Germline-derived CDR1 and CDR2 are KGHSY and FQNENV. CDR3 size: 14 residues. DNA for the CDR3: TGTGCCAGCAGCCAATCAAGGGGTGGGAATGAGCAGTTCTTC. This encodes CASSQSRGGNEQFF.

The rearrangement joins TRBV7-2 to TRBJ2-3; 8 bases agree with TRBD2. CDR3 length: 15 amino acids. With V trimmed by 5 bases and J by 2 bases, 6 bases remained unmatched. CDR1 SGHTA and CDR2 FQGNSA come from the germline V gene. CDR3: CASSQGLGYTDTQYF. CDR3 DNA: TGTGCCAGCAGCCAGGGACTAGGCTACACAGATACGCAGTATTTT.

This clonotype was seen only a few times. V is TRBV7-9 and J is TRBJ2-7, with D perhaps TRBD2 (6 bases). Looked up from germline, CDR1 is SEHNR and CDR2 is FQNEAQ (reference sequence). Trimming stripped 1 base from V and 1 base from J, with 17 bases between. The CDR3 contains 17 residues. The DNA for the CDR3 is TGTGCCAGCAGCTTAGTCGCCGGGAGCCCCACTTCCTACGAGCAGTACTTC. It is translated as CASSLVAGSPTSYEQYF.

This clonotype appeared a few times. CDR3 sequence reads: CASSYSGGTVSYEQYF. In DNA form, the CDR3 reads TGTGCCAGCAGCTATAGTGGGGGGACGGTTTCCTACGAGCAGTACTTC. The gene calls are TRBV7-2 and TRBJ2-7; D might be TRBD2 (6 bases). The CDR3 consists of 16 residues. The ends were cut back, 4 bases at V and 1 base at J, with 17 bases in the middle. Per the germline V gene, CDR1 is SGHTA and CDR2 is FQGNSA.

The chain joins TRBV5-1 to TRBJ1-4, with D possibly being TRBD1 (6 bases). V gave up 4 bases and J gave up 8 bases, with 21 bases separating them. This CDR3 region has 16 residues. Germline V CDR1 and CDR2: SGHRS, YFSETQ. CDR3 sequence (DNA): TGCGCCAGCAGCCATGGAGGTACAGGGTTTTACGAAAAACTGTTTTTT. It is translated as CASSHGGTGFYEKLFF. Variable domain in full (rest from reference TRBV5-1 and TRBJ1-4): KAGVTQTPRYLIKTRGQQVTLSCSPISGHRSVSWYQQTPGQGLQFLFEYFSETQRNKGNFPGRFSGRQFSNSRSEMNVSTLELGDSALYLCASSHGGTGFYEKLFFGSGTQLSVL.

This clonotype occurred a few times. V usage is TRBV5-1 and J usage is TRBJ1-2; D unresolved. The germline V and J ends were trimmed by 6 bases and 1 base, with 19 bases remaining between them. The CDR3 contains 16 residues. Germline lookup yields CDR1 SGHRS and CDR2 YFSETQ. CDR3: CASNLPRVRDNYGYTF. The CDR3 DNA sequence: TGCGCCAGCAACCTACCGAGAGTGCGGGATAACTATGGCTACACCTTC.

This clonotype was recorded a few times. The CDR3, as DNA: TGTGCCAGCAGCCCCCGGCTAGCGGGACCGAACACCGGGGAGCTGTTTTTT. Translating it yields CASSPRLAGPNTGELFF. V gene TRBV6-2 or TRBV6-3 combines with J gene TRBJ2-2; 9 bases map to TRBD2. Germline lookup yields CDR1 MNHEY and CDR2 SVGEGT. The CDR3 is made up of 17 amino acids. V dropped 6 bases and J dropped 0; count of bases not matched to a gene: 8.

The V gene is TRBV6-5, the J gene TRBJ1-6; D ambiguous. The V gene's germline CDR1 is MNHEY and CDR2 SVGAGI. Trimming left V 6 bases short and J 10 bases short, with 25 bases between. The length of the CDR3 is 17 residues. The CDR3 bases are TGTGCCAGCAGCTACGATAATCGACATTCCTCGGGGTCACCCCTCCACTTT. This encodes CASSYDNRHSSGSPLHF.

This clonotype was observed a handful of times. The rearrangement uses TRBV11-2 and TRBJ2-7, with D perhaps TRBD2 (6 bases). The germline V and J ends were trimmed by 3 bases and 4 bases, with 25 bases remaining between them. This CDR3 has 18 amino acids. The germline gives CDR1 SGHAT, CDR2 FQNNGV. The CDR3: CASSFFGGSMGSGYEQYF. The DNA of the CDR3 is TGTGCCAGCAGCTTCTTTGGGGGGTCCATGGGGTCGGGTTACGAGCAGTACTTC.

The V gene is TRBV29-1, the J gene TRBJ2-5; 12 nucleotides match TRBD1. Germline CDR1 is SQVTM and CDR2 is ANQGSEA. This CDR3 is 14 amino acids long. The junction had 3 bases not matched to a gene; V was cut back by 3 bases and J by 4 bases. CDR3 protein: CSVEGQGARETQYF. The CDR3 region has the DNA TGCAGCGTTGAGGGACAGGGGGCGCGAGAGACCCAGTACTTC.

The gene calls are TRBV18 and TRBJ2-7; D is perhaps TRBD1 (6 bases). Trimming cost V 10 bases and J 0 bases, with 16 bases left between them. Germline assignment: CDR1 KGHSH and CDR2 LQKENI. The CDR3 runs 14 residues. The CDR3, as DNA: TGTGCCACCGCCGGGACAACCAGCTCCTACGAGCAGTACTTC. Protein product: CATAGTTSSYEQYF.

The chain is built from TRBV7-8 and TRBJ1-1; D not resolved. Germline V gene data show CDR1 as SGHVS and CDR2 as FQNEAQ. CDR3 length: 15 amino acids. V was pared by 1 base and J by 0 bases, with 9 bases between. The CDR3 sequence is CASSLVLLMNTEAFF. CDR3 nucleotide sequence: TGTGCCAGCAGCTTAGTATTGCTCATGAACACTGAAGCTTTCTTT.

The rearrangement joins TRBV7-2 to TRBJ1-5, with 8 bases that match TRBD1. V lost 2 bases to trimming and J lost 0 bases; unmatched junction nucleotides: 3. This CDR3 comprises 16 residues. Per the germline V gene, CDR1 is SGHTA and CDR2 is FQGNSA. The CDR3 spells CASSLQGAYSNQPQHF. Written as DNA, the CDR3 is TGTGCCAGCAGCTTACAGGGGGCTTATAGCAATCAGCCCCAGCATTTT.

This clonotype came up many times. V and J are TRBV5-4 and TRBJ2-1; 11 nucleotides match TRBD2. The CDR3 contains 15 residues. J was trimmed by 3 bases and V by 4 bases; bases with no gene match: 3. CDR1 and CDR2 (germline): SGHNT, YYREEE (reference sequence). CDR3 in amino acids: CASSGTSGGYNEQFF. CDR3 sequence (DNA): TGTGCCAGCAGCGGCACTAGCGGGGGCTACAATGAGCAGTTCTTC. Looking up the rest from reference TRBV5-4 and TRBJ2-1 gives the full variable domain: ETGVTQSPTHLIKTRGQQVTLRCSSQSGHNTVSWYQQALGQGPQFIFQYYREEENGRGNFPPRFSGLQFPNYSSELNVNALELDDSALYLCASSGTSGGYNEQFFGPGTRLTVL.

This clonotype was detected only a few times. J is TRBJ2-7 and V is TRBV29-1; D is possibly TRBD1 (6 bases). Trimming removed 4 bases at V and 1 base at J, with 8 bases between. Germline V lookup: CDR1 SQVTM, CDR2 ANQGSEA. The CDR3 length is 12 residues. CDR3 in amino acids: CSVGRGSYEQYF. The CDR3 bases are TGCAGCGTTGGAAGGGGGTCCTACGAGCAGTACTTC.

V and J are TRBV27 and TRBJ2-5; tentatively, D is TRBD1 (6 bases). Germline CDR1 and CDR2: MNHEY and SMNVEV (reference sequence). The CDR3 is made up of 15 amino acids. Trimming removed 1 base at V and 1 base at J, with 10 bases between. Written as DNA, the CDR3 is TGTGCCAGCAGTTTATTGGGGGCTGCCCAAGAGACCCAGTACTTC. It yields the protein CASSLLGAAQETQYF.